These 18 T cell receptor beta chains were sequenced from one sample in a study of identical twins. One entry per CDR3 protein, called by TCRdb with MiXCR from the 5' RACE reads. This table holds approximately 230,000 distinct CDR3 sequences, over 5% found once. Another study also made use of these data, one on T cells expressing NK-cell markers.

The sequenced sample consisted of CD8+ T cells sorted from blood. The receptors were gathered from a woman in her late teens or twenties in good health.

The chain links TRBV10-2 to TRBJ2-7; 7 bases fit TRBD1. Germline trimming cut 8 bases from V and 5 bases from J; bases unmatched to any gene: 6. CDR1 WSHSY and CDR2 SAAADI come from the germline V gene. The CDR3 extends over 12 amino acids. CDR3 sequence reads: CASEGALNEQYF. The CDR3 bases are TGCGCCAGCGAGGGGGCGCTCAACGAGCAGTACTTC.

The rearrangement links TRBV5-8 to TRBJ1-2, with 7 positions matching TRBD1. Germline CDR1 and CDR2: SGHTS and YDEGEE. The CDR3 sequence is 13 residues long. The junction had 4 bases not matched to a gene; V was cut back by 4 bases and J by 4 bases. CDR3 nucleotide sequence: TGTGCCAGCAGCCTGGGACAGATCTATGGCTACACCTTC. Translated, it gives CASSLGQIYGYTF.

This chain connects TRBV5-5 to TRBJ2-7; 11 nucleotides align to TRBD2. Germline CDR1 reads SGHKS; CDR2 reads YYEKEE (reference sequence). V lost 1 base and J lost 2; bases outside the gene matches: 8. CDR3 length: 17 amino acids. This chain's CDR3 is CASSLSPGLAVAYEQYF. For the CDR3, the DNA is TGTGCCAGCAGCTTGTCTCCGGGACTAGCGGTTGCCTACGAGCAGTACTTC. The whole variable domain, filled in from reference TRBV5-5 and TRBJ2-7, reads DAGVTQSPTHLIKTRGQQVTLRCSPISGHKSVSWYQQVLGQGPQFIFQYYEKEERGRGNFPDRFSARQFPNYSSELNVNALLLGDSALYLCASSLSPGLAVAYEQYFGPGTRLTVT.

This clonotype has at least ten counts. The chain joins TRBV3-1 to TRBJ2-7, with a weak D call TRBD1 (6 bases). V was pared by 1 base and J by 9 bases, with 10 bases between. This CDR3 region has 12 residues. Looked up from germline, CDR1 is LGHDT and CDR2 is YNNKEL (reference sequence). The CDR3 DNA is TGTGCCAGCAGCCAAGTCAGGGGTGCGCAGTACTTC. Protein product: CASSQVRGAQYF.

J is TRBJ1-4 and V is TRBV6-5; D is undetermined. Germline V gives CDR1 MNHEY, CDR2 SVGAGI. This CDR3 comprises 12 residues. V was cut by 7 bases and J by 7 bases, with 10 bases left in between. CDR3 amino acids: CASTKVGEKLFF. In nucleotides, the CDR3 is TGTGCCAGCACCAAAGTCGGTGAAAAACTGTTTTTT.

This clonotype was seen at least ten times. This chain links TRBV7-9 with TRBJ2-1; D gene unclear. CDR1 is SEHNR, CDR2 FQNEAQ, per germline (reference sequence). V dropped 4 bases and J dropped 7 bases, with 20 bases sitting between them. CDR3 length: 16 amino acids. DNA for the CDR3: TGTGCCAGCAGCTCCTCAGTGGGCCACCGATGGAATGAGCAGTTCTTC. This codes for CASSSSVGHRWNEQFF.

Only a few counts were recorded for this clonotype. This chain joins TRBV11-2 and TRBJ2-7; D call uncertain. Germline V gives CDR1 SGHAT, CDR2 FQNNGV. Between the trimmed V and J ends, which lost 5 bases and 3 bases, there was a span of 14 bases. This CDR3 comprises 14 residues. The CDR3 bases are TGTGCCAGCAGCGGACCACGGGCCAACTACGAGCAGTACTTC. This encodes CASSGPRANYEQYF.

CDR3 sequence (DNA): TGTGCCTGGAGTGTCTCTACCCTCCAGGAGCCCCAGCATTTT. It translates to CAWSVSTLQEPQHF. The V gene is TRBV30, the J gene TRBJ1-5; D ambiguous. V shed 0 bases and J shed 8 bases, with 14 bases lying between them. This CDR3 contains 14 residues. Germline CDR1 reads GTSNPN; CDR2 reads SVGIG (reference sequence).

The chain employs TRBV5-6 and TRBJ2-7; perhaps D is TRBD1 or TRBD2 (5 bases each). Trimming took 4 bases from V and 2 from J, leaving 16 bases between them. CDR1 and CDR2 (germline): SGHDT, YYEEEE. This CDR3 is built from 15 residues. CDR3 DNA: TGTGCCAGCAGCGCAGGGACCGCCGGGACCTACGAGCAGTACTTC. Residues: CASSAGTAGTYEQYF.

This clonotype has just a few counts. The V and J genes are TRBV20-1 and TRBJ2-4, with 10 nucleotides matching TRBD2. Germline loops: CDR1 DFQATT, CDR2 SNEGSKA (reference sequence). The V segment lost 3 bases and the J segment 8 bases; nucleotides outside the gene matches: 10. The CDR3 covers 15 residues. CDR3 amino acids: CSARGRASGSYIQYF. CDR3 nucleotides: TGCAGTGCTAGGGGAAGGGCTAGCGGGAGTTACATTCAGTACTTC.

This clonotype has more than one count but fewer than ten. The CDR3 region has the DNA TGTGCCAGCAGCCAAGCTTCCGAGCAGTACTTC. Protein: CASSQASEQYF. This rearrangement joins TRBV3-1 to TRBJ2-7; D is unclear. The CDR3 length is 11 residues. Germline V gene data show CDR1 as LGHDT and CDR2 as YNNKEL (reference sequence). The V end was cut by 1 base, the J end by 6 bases, with 4 bases between.

The sample holds many counts of this clonotype. The V call is TRBV30, the J call TRBJ1-1; D may be TRBD1 (5 bases). Germline V gene data show CDR1 as GTSNPN and CDR2 as SVGIG (reference sequence). This CDR3 spans 14 amino acids. V lost 3 bases to trimming and J lost 1 base, with 12 bases between them. CDR3 region: CAWRGLGGNTEAFF. CDR3 sequence (DNA): TGTGCCTGGAGGGGACTCGGGGGGAACACTGAAGCTTTCTTT.

CDR3 DNA: TGTGCCAGCAGTTTCCAGCTAGACAATGAGCAGTTCTTC. This encodes CASSFQLDNEQFF. This sequence joins TRBV12-3 or TRBV12-4 and TRBJ2-1; no clear D. The CDR3 covers 13 residues. V lost 3 bases to trimming and J lost 5 bases, with 8 bases between them.

The genes are TRBV3-1 and TRBJ1-5; no firm D call. Germline V gene lookup returns CDR1 LGHDT and CDR2 YNNKEL (reference sequence). Trimming pared 7 bases from V and 2 bases from J, leaving 12 bases between. CDR3 length equals 14 residues. The CDR3 loop is CASTPGYGNQPQHF. CDR3 coding DNA: TGTGCCAGCACCCCCGGGTACGGCAATCAGCCCCAGCATTTT.

A few counts support this clonotype. The chain carries TRBV2 and TRBJ2-7; D is perhaps TRBD1 (5 bases). The ends were cut back, 2 bases at V and 1 base at J, with 15 bases in the middle. The CDR3 contains 16 residues. The germline V gene encodes CDR1 SNHLY and CDR2 FYNNEI. This CDR3 is CASSELEDSYSYEQYF. CDR3 sequence (DNA): TGTGCCAGCAGTGAACTCGAAGACAGCTATTCCTACGAGCAGTACTTC. The whole variable domain, remainder taken from reference TRBV2 and TRBJ2-7, is EPEVTQTPSHQVTQMGQEVILRCVPISNHLYFYWYRQILGQKVEFLVSFYNNEISEKSEIFDDQFSVERPDGSNFTLKIRSTKLEDSAMYFCASSELEDSYSYEQYFGPGTRLTVT.

The sample holds a few counts of this clonotype. The germline gene is not matched at one end of the junction; a read error may be the cause. The V and J genes are TRBV10-1 and TRBJ2-7, with 8 positions matching TRBD2. The CDR3 runs 14 residues. Germline values: CDR1 WNHNN, CDR2 SYGVQD (reference sequence). This CDR3 is CASTERGSSYEQYF. The CDR3 nucleotides read TGCGCCAGCACTGAGCGGGGGAGTTCCTACGAGCAGTACTTC.

This sequence joins TRBV7-9 and TRBJ2-1; TRBD2 might be the D (5 bases). V lost 1 base and J 2 bases, leaving 6 bases between the germline ends. Germline assignment: CDR1 SEHNR and CDR2 FQNEAQ (reference sequence). The CDR3 has 14 residues. The CDR3 loop reads CASSLVRAYNEQFF. The CDR3 DNA follows: TGTGCCAGCAGCTTAGTGAGGGCCTACAATGAGCAGTTCTTC.

This clonotype was recorded at least ten times. The CDR3 DNA sequence: TGCGCCAGCAGCCAAGATGTGACCGGGGAGCTGTTTTTT. It translates to CASSQDVTGELFF. The rearrangement uses TRBV4-1 and TRBJ2-2; D unresolved. The CDR3 covers 13 residues. Trimming took off 0 bases at V and 5 bases at J, with 4 bases between the two ends. Germline-derived CDR1 and CDR2 are MGHRA and YSYEKL.